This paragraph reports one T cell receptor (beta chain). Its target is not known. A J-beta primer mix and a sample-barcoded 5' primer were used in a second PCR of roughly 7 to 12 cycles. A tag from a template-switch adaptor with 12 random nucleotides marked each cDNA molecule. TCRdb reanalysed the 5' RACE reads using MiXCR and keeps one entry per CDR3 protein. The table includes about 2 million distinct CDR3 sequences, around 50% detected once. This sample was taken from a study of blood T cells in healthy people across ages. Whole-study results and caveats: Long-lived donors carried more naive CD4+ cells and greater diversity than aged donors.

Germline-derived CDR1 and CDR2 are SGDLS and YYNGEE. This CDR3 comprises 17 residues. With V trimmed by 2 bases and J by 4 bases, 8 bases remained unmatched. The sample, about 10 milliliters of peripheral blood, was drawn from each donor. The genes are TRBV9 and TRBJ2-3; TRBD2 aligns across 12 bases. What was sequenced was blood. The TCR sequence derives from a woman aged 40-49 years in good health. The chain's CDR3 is CASSVGLAGGPADTQYF. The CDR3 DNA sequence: TGTGCCAGCAGCGTCGGTCTAGCGGGGGGGCCCGCAGATACGCAGTATTTT.